The 13 T cell receptor beta chains below come from one sample, sequenced in a study of blood T cells in healthy people across ages. A second PCR, run for about 7 to 11 cycles, used a sample-barcoded 5' primer plus a J-beta primer mix. One entry per CDR3 protein, called by TCRdb with MiXCR from the 5' RACE reads. The sample lists over 950,000 distinct CDR3 sequences; less than 45% were seen once. Sequencing was carried out using blood. The receptors shown here come from a man aged 18 to 35 in good health.

The V gene is TRBV2, the J gene TRBJ2-4; D possibly uses TRBD1 or TRBD2 (6 bases each). The germline V gene encodes CDR1 SNHLY and CDR2 FYNNEI. CDR3 length: 18 amino acids. Trimming stripped 6 bases from V and 7 bases from J, with 28 bases between. The CDR3 loop reads CASRPPNLGGRVKNIQYF. CDR3 bases: TGTGCCAGCAGACCTCCGAACTTGGGGGGCAGGGTAAAGAACATTCAGTACTTC.

The chain joins TRBV20-1 to TRBJ1-5, with 9 bases matching TRBD1. This CDR3 comprises 18 residues. With 6 bases clipped from V and 1 base from J, the junction kept 16 bases outside the gene matches. In germline, CDR1 is DFQATT, CDR2 SNEGSKA (reference sequence). The CDR3 nucleotides are TGCAGTGCCTCTAGTGGGGCAGGGACAGGGATCAGCAATCAGCCCCAGCATTTT. This sequence encodes CSASSGAGTGISNQPQHF.

This clonotype was seen only a few times. The CDR3 DNA reads as TGTGCCAGCAGGCTAACAGGGATAGATACGCAGTATTTT. Amino acids: CASRLTGIDTQYF. The chain employs TRBV28 and TRBJ2-3, with D possibly being TRBD1 (6 bases). The CDR3 contains 13 residues. Germline-derived CDR1 and CDR2 are MDHEN and SYDVKM. Trimming shortened V by 6 bases and J by 5 bases, and 12 bases separated the two germline ends.

This rearrangement joins TRBV4-1 to TRBJ1-4; D perhaps matches TRBD1 (6 bases). V was cut by 0 bases and J by 8 bases, with 16 bases left in between. The V gene's germline CDR1 is MGHRA and CDR2 YSYEKL. The CDR3 consists of 16 residues. CDR3 DNA: TGCGCCAGCAGCCAAGATAGGGGGGGAGACGGGGAAAAACTGTTTTTT. Protein sequence: CASSQDRGGDGEKLFF.

The rearrangement uses TRBV29-1 and TRBJ1-5; 9 nucleotides align to TRBD1. The trim removed 7 bases at V and 3 bases at J, leaving 13 bases unmatched. The CDR3 consists of 16 residues. CDR1 SQVTM and CDR2 ANQGSEA come from the germline V gene. This CDR3 reads CSASGVDRGSNQPQHF. In DNA, the CDR3 is TGCAGCGCCTCAGGGGTGGACAGGGGCTCCAATCAGCCCCAGCATTTT.

Only a few counts were recorded for this clonotype. V and J are TRBV2 and TRBJ2-1, with TRBD2 identical over 8 bases. CDR3 length: 14 residues. Trimming removed 7 bases from V and 7 bases from J; junction bases left unmatched: 9. Germline-derived CDR1 and CDR2 are SNHLY and FYNNEI. Written as DNA, the CDR3 is TGTGCCAGCACTAGTAGCGGGGTTGGAAATGAGCAGTTCTTC. Its protein product is CASTSSGVGNEQFF.

As concerns this clonotype: At one end, the junction sequence differs from germline, possibly due to a read error. This chain uses TRBV6-5 with TRBJ1-2; TRBD1 agrees at 8 bases. The germline gives CDR1 MNHEY, CDR2 SVGAGI. The CDR3 covers 13 residues. CDR3 residues: CASSRTGNYDYTF. The CDR3 region has the DNA TGTGCCAGCAGTCGGACAGGGAACTATGACTACACCTTC.

This clonotype came up a few times. The chain has TRBV4-3 and TRBJ1-2; D gene uncertain. There are 15 residues in the CDR3. Germline loops: CDR1 LGHNA, CDR2 YSLEER. V was pared by 0 bases and J by 8 bases, with 16 bases between. Here the CDR3 DNA reads TGCGCCAGCAGCCAAGATGGGTACCAGCCACGAGGCTACACCTTC. Translated, it gives CASSQDGYQPRGYTF.

This clonotype showed up many times. The CDR3 region is CASSQPPGQRNSPLHF. The CDR3 nucleotides are TGTGCCAGCAGCCAACCCCCGGGACAGAGAAATTCACCCCTCCACTTT. This rearrangement joins TRBV12-3 or TRBV12-4 to TRBJ1-6; the match to TRBD1 covers 7 bases. After removal of 6 bases from V and 7 bases from J, the junction contained 12 bases not matched to a gene. The CDR3 spans 16 residues.

This clonotype has a count of ten or more. The chain combines TRBV21-1 with TRBJ2-6. TRBV21-1 is listed as a pseudogene. This CDR3 has 12 amino acids. CDR3 nucleotides: TGTGCCAGCAGCAAAATAACCAACGTCCTGACTTTC. As protein: CASSKITNVLTF.

This clonotype was observed a handful of times. This chain joins TRBV20-1 and TRBJ2-4; 10 nucleotides agree with TRBD1. CDR3 length: 14 residues. The germline V gene has CDR1 DFQATT and CDR2 SNEGSKA (reference sequence). The V and J ends lost 0 bases and 7 bases, in that order; junction bases with no gene match: 3. The CDR3 DNA follows: TGCAGTGCTAGAGAGGACAGGGGGGGGAACATTCAGTACTTC. Amino acids: CSAREDRGGNIQYF.

Only a few counts were recorded for this clonotype. The chain uses TRBV30 and TRBJ2-1; D is possibly TRBD1 (6 bases). The V end lost 4 bases, the J end lost 4 bases, and 8 bases lay between the germline ends. The CDR3 length is 12 residues. Germline-derived CDR1 and CDR2 are GTSNPN and SVGIG (reference sequence). DNA of the CDR3: TGTGCCTGGACAGGGGTATACAATGAGCAGTTCTTC. This translates into CAWTGVYNEQFF.

The chain employs TRBV6-5 and TRBJ1-1; 7 bases are shared with TRBD1. J lost 4 bases, V lost 8 bases, and 13 bases had no gene match. Germline CDR1 is MNHEY and CDR2 is SVGAGI. The CDR3 has 15 residues. CDR3 sequence reads: CASGRRGGPSTEAFF. The CDR3, as DNA: TGTGCCAGCGGTCGTCGAGGGGGCCCGAGCACTGAAGCTTTCTTT.